Each of the 9 T cell receptor beta chains below was sequenced from the same sample in a study of T cell changes during pregnancy in multiple sclerosis. The method was immunoSEQ multiplex PCR; TCRdb's version includes in-frame clones alone and lacks a portion of them. The sample lists some 60,000 clones, around 91% occurring once. Here the sequenced sample was peripheral blood, taken in the third trimester of pregnancy. The source is a female donor in good health, enrolled as a control in a pregnancy study.

The rearrangement links TRBV6-4 to TRBJ2-1; no reliable D call. The CDR3 sequence is 15 residues long. Trimming stripped 4 bases from V and 0 bases from J, with 10 bases between. In germline, CDR1 is MRHNA, CDR2 SNTAGT. CDR3 DNA: TGTGCCAGCAGTGCGGAATGGAGCTCCTACAATGAGCAGTTCTTC. This encodes CASSAEWSSYNEQFF.

This chain uses TRBV7-8 with TRBJ1-3; 7 positions agree with TRBD1. The CDR3 has 16 amino acids. With V trimmed by 5 bases and J by 0 bases, 7 bases remained unmatched. Germline V lookup: CDR1 SGHVS, CDR2 FQNEAQ. The CDR3 sequence: CASSNRDSLSGNTIYF. The CDR3, as DNA: TGTGCCAGCAGCAACCGGGACAGCCTCTCTGGAAACACCATATATTTT.

V is TRBV7-2 and J is TRBJ2-2; D remains unclear. Trimming pared 5 bases from V and 1 base from J, leaving 11 bases between. The CDR3 sequence is 15 residues long. CDR1 SGHTA and CDR2 FQGNSA come from the germline V gene. CDR3 DNA sequence: TGTGCCAGCAGCCCCAGAGGCTTGAACACCGGGGAGCTGTTTTTT. As protein: CASSPRGLNTGELFF.

The chain combines TRBV6-1 with TRBJ2-5; 7 bases align to TRBD1. CDR3 size: 14 residues. Trimming cost V 7 bases and J 5 bases; bases outside gene matches: 10. Per the germline V gene, CDR1 is MNHNS and CDR2 is SASEGT. For the CDR3, the DNA is TGTGCCAGCACCCGACAGGGTTCGTGGGAGACCCAGTACTTC. Its translation: CASTRQGSWETQYF.

The J gene is TRBJ1-5, the V gene TRBV5-4; D remains ambiguous. The V and J ends lost 3 bases and 0 bases respectively, with 10 bases between them. Germline lookup yields CDR1 SGHNT and CDR2 YYREEE (reference sequence). This CDR3 is 15 amino acids long. The CDR3 is CASSSGRDSNQPQHF. The CDR3 DNA is TGTGCCAGCAGCTCCGGACGGGATAGCAATCAGCCCCAGCATTTT.

This clone was found once. The chain joins TRBV6-6 to TRBJ2-1; D is unresolved. The V gene's germline CDR1 is MNHNY and CDR2 SVGAGI (reference sequence). V dropped 4 bases and J dropped 7 bases, with 14 bases sitting between them. CDR3 size: 14 residues. The CDR3 reads CASSWAASRNEQFF. CDR3 coding DNA: TGTGCCAGCAGTTGGGCAGCCAGCAGGAATGAGCAGTTCTTC.

This clone was observed a few times. CDR3: CASQRGTNTEAFF. In nucleotides, the CDR3 is TGTGCCTCGCAGCGGGGGACGAACACTGAAGCTTTCTTT. V gene TRBV30 combines with J gene TRBJ1-1, with D perhaps matching TRBD1 (5 bases). Germline lookup yields CDR1 GTSNPN and CDR2 SVGIG (reference sequence). The CDR3 sequence is 13 residues long. The ends were cut back, 7 bases at V and 1 base at J, with 13 bases in the middle.

The chain recombines TRBV19 with TRBJ2-3; the match to TRBD1 covers 8 bases. Trimming removed 1 base from V and 5 bases from J; junction bases left unmatched: 8. Germline V gene data show CDR1 as LNHDA and CDR2 as SQIVND (reference sequence). The length of the CDR3 is 16 residues. CDR3 nucleotides: TGTGCCAGTAGTATAGCGACAGGGGCGAGTGGAGATACGCAGTATTTT. This gives the protein CASSIATGASGDTQYF.

V and J are TRBV19 and TRBJ2-1; 9 bases map to TRBD2. Germline-derived CDR1 and CDR2 are LNHDA and SQIVND (reference sequence). This CDR3 is 15 amino acids long. The J segment lost 2 bases and the V segment lost 3 bases, leaving 2 bases of the junction unmatched. CDR3 in amino acids: CASSMAGGPYNEQFF. In nucleotides, the CDR3 is TGTGCCAGTAGTATGGCGGGGGGGCCCTACAATGAGCAGTTCTTC.